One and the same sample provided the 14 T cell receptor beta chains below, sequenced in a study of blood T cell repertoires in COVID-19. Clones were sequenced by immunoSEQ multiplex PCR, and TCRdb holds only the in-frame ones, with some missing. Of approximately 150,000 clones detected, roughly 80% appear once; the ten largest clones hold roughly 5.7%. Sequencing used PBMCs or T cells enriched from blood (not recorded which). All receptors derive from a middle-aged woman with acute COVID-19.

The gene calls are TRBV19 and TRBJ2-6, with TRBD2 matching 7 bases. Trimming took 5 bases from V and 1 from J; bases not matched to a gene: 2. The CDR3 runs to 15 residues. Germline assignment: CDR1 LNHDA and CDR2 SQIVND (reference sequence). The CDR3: CASSLGGSGANVLTF. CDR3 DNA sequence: TGTGCCAGTAGTCTCGGGGGGTCTGGGGCCAACGTCCTGACTTTC.

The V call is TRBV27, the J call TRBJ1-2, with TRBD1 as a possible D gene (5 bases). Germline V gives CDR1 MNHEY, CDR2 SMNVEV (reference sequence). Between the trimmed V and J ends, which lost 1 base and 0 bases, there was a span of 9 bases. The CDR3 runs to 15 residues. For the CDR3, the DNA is TGTGCCAGCAGTTTATTGTGGGGGGCTAACTATGGCTACACCTTC. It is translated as CASSLLWGANYGYTF.

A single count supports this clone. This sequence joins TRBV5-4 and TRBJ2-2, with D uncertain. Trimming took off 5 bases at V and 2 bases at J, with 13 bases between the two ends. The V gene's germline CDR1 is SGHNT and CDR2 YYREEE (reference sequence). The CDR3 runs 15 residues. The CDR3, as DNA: TGTGCCAGCAGAGACAAGTCGAAAAACACCGGGGAGCTGTTTTTT. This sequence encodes CASRDKSKNTGELFF.

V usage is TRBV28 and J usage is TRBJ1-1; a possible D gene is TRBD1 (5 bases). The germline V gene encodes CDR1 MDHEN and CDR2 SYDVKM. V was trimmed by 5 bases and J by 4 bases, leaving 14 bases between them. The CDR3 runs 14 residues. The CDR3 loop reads CASSAGGEVTEAFF. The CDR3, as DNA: TGTGCCAGCAGTGCTGGAGGGGAGGTCACTGAAGCTTTCTTT. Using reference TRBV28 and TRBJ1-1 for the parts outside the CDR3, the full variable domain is DVKVTQSSRYLVKRTGEKVFLECVQDMDHENMFWYRQDPGLGLRLIYFSYDVKMKEKGDIPEGYSVSREKKERFSLILESASTNQTSMYLCASSAGGEVTEAFFGQGTRLTVV.

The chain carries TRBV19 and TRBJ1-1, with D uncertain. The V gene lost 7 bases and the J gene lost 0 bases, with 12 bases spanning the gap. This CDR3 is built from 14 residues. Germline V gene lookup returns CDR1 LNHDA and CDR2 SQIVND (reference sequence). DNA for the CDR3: TGTGCCAGTACCCTAGGAGCCATGAACACTGAAGCTTTCTTT. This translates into CASTLGAMNTEAFF.

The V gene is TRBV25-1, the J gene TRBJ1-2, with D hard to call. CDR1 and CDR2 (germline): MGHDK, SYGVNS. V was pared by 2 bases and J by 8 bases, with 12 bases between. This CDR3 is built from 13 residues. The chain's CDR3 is CASSEVGTEGYTF. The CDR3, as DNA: TGTGCCAGCAGTGAAGTTGGAACGGAGGGCTACACCTTC.

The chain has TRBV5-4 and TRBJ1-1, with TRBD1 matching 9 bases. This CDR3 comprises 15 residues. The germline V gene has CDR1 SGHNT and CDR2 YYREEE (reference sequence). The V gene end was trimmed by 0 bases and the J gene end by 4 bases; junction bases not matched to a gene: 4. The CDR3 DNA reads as TGTGCCAGCAGCTTGGGGGGGACAGGGTTCACTGAAGCTTTCTTT. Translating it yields CASSLGGTGFTEAFF.

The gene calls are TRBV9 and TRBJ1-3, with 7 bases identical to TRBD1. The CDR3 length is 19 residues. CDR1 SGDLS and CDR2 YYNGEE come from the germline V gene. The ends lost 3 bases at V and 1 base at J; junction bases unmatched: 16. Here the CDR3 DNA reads TGTGCCAGCAGCGGACCGCCGACAGGGTATTCTTTTTCTGGAAACACCATATATTTT. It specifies CASSGPPTGYSFSGNTIYF.

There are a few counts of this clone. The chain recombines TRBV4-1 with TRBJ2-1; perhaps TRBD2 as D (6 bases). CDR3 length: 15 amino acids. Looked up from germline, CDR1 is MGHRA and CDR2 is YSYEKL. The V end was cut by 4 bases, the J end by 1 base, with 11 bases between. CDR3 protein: CASSPLEGSYNEQFF. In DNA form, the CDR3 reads TGCGCCAGCAGCCCGCTGGAGGGGTCCTACAATGAGCAGTTCTTC.

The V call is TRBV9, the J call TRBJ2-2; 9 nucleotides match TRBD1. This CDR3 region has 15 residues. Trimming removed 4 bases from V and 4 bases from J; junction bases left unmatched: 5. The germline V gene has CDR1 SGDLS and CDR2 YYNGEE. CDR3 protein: CASSPWTGVTGELFF. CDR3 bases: TGTGCCAGCAGCCCCTGGACAGGGGTCACCGGGGAGCTGTTTTTT.

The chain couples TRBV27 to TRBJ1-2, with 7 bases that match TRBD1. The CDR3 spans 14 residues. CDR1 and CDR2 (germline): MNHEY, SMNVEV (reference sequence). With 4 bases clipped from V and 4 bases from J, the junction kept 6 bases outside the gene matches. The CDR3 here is CASSSLRDSYGYTF. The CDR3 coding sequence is TGTGCCAGCAGTTCACTCCGGGACAGCTATGGCTACACCTTC.

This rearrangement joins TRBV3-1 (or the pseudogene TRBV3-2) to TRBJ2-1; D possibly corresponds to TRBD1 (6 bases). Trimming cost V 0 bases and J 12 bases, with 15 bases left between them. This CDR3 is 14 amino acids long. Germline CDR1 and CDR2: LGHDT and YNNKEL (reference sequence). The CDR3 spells CASSQDDLDSLQFF. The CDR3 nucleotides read TGTGCCAGCAGCCAAGATGACCTGGACAGTTTGCAGTTCTTC.

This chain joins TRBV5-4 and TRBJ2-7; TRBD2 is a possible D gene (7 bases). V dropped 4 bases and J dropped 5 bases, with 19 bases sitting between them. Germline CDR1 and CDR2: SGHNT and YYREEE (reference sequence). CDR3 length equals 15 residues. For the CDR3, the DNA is TGTGCCAGCAGCACTAAACGTCAGGGGAGGGACGAGCAGTACTTC. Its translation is CASSTKRQGRDEQYF.

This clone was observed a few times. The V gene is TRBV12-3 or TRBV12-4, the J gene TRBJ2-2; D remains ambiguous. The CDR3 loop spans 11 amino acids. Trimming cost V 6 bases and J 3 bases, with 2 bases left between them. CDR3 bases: TGTGCCAGCAGCTACACCGGGGAGCTGTTTTTT. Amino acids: CASSYTGELFF.